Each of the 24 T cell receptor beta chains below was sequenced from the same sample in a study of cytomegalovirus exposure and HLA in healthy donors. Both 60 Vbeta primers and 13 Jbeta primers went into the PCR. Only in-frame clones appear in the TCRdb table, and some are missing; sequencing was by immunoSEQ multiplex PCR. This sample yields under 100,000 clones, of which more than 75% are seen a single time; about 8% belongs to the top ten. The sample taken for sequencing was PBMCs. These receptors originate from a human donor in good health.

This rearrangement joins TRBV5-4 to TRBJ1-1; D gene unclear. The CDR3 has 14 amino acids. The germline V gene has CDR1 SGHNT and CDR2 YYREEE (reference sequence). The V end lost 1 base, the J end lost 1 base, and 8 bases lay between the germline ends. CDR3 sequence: CASSLTQTNTEAFF. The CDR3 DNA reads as TGTGCCAGCAGCTTGACACAGACGAACACTGAAGCTTTCTTT.

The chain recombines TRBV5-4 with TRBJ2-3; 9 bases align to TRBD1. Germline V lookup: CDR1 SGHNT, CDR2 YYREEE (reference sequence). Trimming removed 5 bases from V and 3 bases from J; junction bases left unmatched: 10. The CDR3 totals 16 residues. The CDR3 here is CASSPDMTGGTDTQYF. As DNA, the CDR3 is TGTGCCAGCAGTCCGGACATGACAGGGGGGACAGATACGCAGTATTTT.

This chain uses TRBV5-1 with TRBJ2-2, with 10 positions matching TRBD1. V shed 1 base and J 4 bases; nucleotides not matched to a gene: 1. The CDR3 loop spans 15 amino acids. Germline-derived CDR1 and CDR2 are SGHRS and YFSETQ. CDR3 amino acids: CASSLRTGGTGELFF. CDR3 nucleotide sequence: TGCGCCAGCAGCTTGCGGACAGGGGGCACCGGGGAGCTGTTTTTT.

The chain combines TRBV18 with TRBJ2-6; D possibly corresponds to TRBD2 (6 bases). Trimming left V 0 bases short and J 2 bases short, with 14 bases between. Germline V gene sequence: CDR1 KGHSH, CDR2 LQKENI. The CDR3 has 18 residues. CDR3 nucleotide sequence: TGTGCCAGCTCACCACCGGTGGGGGGTTTAGCTGGGGCCAACGTCCTGACTTTC. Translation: CASSPPVGGLAGANVLTF.

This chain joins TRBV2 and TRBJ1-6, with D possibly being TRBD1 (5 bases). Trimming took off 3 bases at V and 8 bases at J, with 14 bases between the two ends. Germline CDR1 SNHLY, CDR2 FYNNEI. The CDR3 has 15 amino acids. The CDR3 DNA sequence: TGTGCCAGCAGTGATCCGGGACTCCAGCATTCACCCCTCCACTTT. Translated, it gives CASSDPGLQHSPLHF.

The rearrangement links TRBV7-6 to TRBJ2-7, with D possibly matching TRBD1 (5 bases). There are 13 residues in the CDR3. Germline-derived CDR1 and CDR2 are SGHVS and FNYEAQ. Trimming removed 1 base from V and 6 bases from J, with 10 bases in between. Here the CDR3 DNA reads TGTGCCAGCAGCTTAGGGCAGGGCGCCGAGCAGTACTTC. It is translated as CASSLGQGAEQYF.

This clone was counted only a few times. The CDR3 is CSVTGTSTDTQYF. The CDR3 nucleotides are TGCAGCGTAACAGGGACAAGCACAGATACGCAGTATTTT. V and J are TRBV29-1 and TRBJ2-3; a possible D gene is TRBD1 (6 bases). This CDR3 is built from 13 residues. The V end lost 6 bases, the J end lost 0 bases, and 10 bases lay between the germline ends. Germline V CDR1 and CDR2: SQVTM, ANQGSEA.

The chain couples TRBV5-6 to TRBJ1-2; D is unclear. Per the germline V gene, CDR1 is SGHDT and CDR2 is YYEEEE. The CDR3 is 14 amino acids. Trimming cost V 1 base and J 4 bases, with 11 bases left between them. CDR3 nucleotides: TGTGCCAGCAGCTTGCAGTCCTCCCTCTATGGCTACACCTTC. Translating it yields CASSLQSSLYGYTF.

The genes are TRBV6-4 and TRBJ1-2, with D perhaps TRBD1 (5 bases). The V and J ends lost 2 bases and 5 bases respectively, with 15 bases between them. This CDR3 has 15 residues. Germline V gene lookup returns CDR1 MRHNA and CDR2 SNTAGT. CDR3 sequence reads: CASSDPTLGGYGYTF. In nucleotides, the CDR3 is TGTGCCAGCAGTGACCCCACCCTCGGGGGGTATGGCTACACCTTC.

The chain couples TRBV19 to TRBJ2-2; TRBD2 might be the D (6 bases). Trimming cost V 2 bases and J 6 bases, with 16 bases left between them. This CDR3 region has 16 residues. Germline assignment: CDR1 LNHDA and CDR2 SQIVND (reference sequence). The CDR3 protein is CASSIRRGRGAGELFF. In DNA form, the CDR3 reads TGTGCCAGTAGTATAAGGAGGGGAAGGGGCGCCGGGGAGCTGTTTTTT.

CDR3 loop: CASSPPGTGKSPLHF. For the CDR3, the DNA is TGTGCCAGTAGTCCCCCCGGGACAGGGAAATCACCCCTCCACTTT. The chain joins TRBV19 to TRBJ1-6; 9 bases are shared with TRBD1. Germline CDR1 and CDR2: LNHDA and SQIVND (reference sequence). J was trimmed by 10 bases and V by 5 bases; bases with no gene match: 9. The CDR3 is made up of 15 amino acids.

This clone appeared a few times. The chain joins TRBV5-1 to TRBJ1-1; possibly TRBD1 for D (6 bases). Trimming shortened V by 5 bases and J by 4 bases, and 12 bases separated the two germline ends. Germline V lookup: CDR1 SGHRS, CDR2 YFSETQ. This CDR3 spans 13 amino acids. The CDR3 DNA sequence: TGCGCCAGCAGAGTGGGGGCCGGCACTGAAGCTTTCTTT. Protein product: CASRVGAGTEAFF.

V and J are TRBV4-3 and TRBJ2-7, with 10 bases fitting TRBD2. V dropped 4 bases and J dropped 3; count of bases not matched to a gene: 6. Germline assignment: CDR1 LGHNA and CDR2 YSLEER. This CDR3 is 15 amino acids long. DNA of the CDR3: TGCGCCAGCAGCCCCTCTAGCGGGAGTTTCTACGAGCAGTACTTC. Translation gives CASSPSSGSFYEQYF.

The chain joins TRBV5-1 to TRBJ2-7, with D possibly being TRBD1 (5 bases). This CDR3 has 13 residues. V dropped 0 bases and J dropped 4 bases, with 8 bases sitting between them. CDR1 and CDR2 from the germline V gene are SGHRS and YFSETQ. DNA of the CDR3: TGCGCCAGCAGCTTGGACAGGTGGTACGAGCAGTACTTC. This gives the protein CASSLDRWYEQYF. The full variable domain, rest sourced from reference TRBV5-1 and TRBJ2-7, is KAGVTQTPRYLIKTRGQQVTLSCSPISGHRSVSWYQQTPGQGLQFLFEYFSETQRNKGNFPGRFSGRQFSNSRSEMNVSTLELGDSALYLCASSLDRWYEQYFGPGTRLTVT.

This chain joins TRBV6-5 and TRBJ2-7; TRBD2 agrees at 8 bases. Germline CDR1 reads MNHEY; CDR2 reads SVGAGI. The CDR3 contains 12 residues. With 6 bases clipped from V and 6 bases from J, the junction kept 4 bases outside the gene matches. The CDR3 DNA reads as TGTGCCAGCAGCCAAGCGGGGGCCGAGCAGTACTTC. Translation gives CASSQAGAEQYF.

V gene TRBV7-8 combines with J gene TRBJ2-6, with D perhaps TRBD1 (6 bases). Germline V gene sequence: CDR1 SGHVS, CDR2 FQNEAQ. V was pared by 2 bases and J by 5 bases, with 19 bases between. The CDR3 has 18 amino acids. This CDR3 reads CASSLLTQQGGRANVLTF. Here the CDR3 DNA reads TGTGCCAGCAGCTTACTAACCCAACAGGGCGGTAGGGCCAACGTCCTGACTTTC. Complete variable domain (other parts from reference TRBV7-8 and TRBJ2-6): GAGVSQSPRYKVAKRGQDVALRCDPISGHVSLFWYQQALGQGPEFLTYFQNEAQLDKSGLPSDRFFAERPEGSVSTLKIQRTQQEDSAVYLCASSLLTQQGGRANVLTFGAGSRLTVL.

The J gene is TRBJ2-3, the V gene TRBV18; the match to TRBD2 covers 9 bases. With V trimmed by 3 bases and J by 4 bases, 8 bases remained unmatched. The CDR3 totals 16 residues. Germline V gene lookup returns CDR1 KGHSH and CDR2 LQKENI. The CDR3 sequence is CASSPIAGALADTQYF. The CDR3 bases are TGTGCCAGCTCACCTATAGCGGGAGCACTAGCAGATACGCAGTATTTT.

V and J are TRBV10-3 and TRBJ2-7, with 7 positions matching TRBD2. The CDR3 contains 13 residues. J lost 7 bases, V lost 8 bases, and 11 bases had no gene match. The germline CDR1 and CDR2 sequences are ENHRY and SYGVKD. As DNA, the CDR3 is TGTGCCATCCGAAGAGAGCGGGAAGGTGAGCAGTACTTC. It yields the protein CAIRREREGEQYF.

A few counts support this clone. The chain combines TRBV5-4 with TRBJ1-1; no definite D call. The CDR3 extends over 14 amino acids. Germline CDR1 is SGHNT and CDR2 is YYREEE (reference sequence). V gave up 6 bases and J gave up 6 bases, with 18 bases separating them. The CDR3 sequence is CASTLHNSFSEAFF. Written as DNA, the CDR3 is TGTGCCAGCACCCTCCACAACAGCTTTTCTGAAGCTTTCTTT.

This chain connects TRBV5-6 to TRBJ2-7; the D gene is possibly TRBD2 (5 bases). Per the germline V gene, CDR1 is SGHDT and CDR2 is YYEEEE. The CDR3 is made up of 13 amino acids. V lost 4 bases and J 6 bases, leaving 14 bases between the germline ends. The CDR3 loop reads CASSRRPGFEQYF. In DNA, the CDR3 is TGTGCCAGCAGCCGCCGGCCGGGGTTCGAGCAGTACTTC.

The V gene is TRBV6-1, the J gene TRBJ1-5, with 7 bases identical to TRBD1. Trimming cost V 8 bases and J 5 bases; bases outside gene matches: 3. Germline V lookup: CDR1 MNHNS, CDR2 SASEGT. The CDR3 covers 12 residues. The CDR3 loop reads CASDRDHQPQHF. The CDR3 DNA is TGTGCCAGCGACAGGGATCATCAGCCCCAGCATTTT.

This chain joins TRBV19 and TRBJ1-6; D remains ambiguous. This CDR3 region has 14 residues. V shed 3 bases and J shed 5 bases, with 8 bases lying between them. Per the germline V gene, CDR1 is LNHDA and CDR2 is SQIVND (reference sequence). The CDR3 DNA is TGTGCCAGTAGTATCGGGGAGAATAATTCACCCCTCCACTTT. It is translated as CASSIGENNSPLHF. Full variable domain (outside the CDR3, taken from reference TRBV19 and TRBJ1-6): DGGITQSPKYLFRKEGQNVTLSCEQNLNHDAMYWYRQDPGQGLRLIYYSQIVNDFQKGDIAEGYSVSREKKESFPLTVTSAQKNPTAFYLCASSIGENNSPLHFGNGTRLTVT.

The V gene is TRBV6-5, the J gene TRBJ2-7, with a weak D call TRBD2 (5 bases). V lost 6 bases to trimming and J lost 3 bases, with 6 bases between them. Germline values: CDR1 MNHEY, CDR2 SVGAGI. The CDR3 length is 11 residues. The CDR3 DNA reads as TGTGCCAGCAGCCGGGGCTACGAGCAGTACTTC. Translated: CASSRGYEQYF.

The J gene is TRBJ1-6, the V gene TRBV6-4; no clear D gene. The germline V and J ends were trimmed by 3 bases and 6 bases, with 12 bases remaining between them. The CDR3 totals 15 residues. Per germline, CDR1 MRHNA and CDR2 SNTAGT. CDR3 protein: CASSDFWEGNSPLHF. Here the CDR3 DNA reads TGTGCCAGCAGTGATTTTTGGGAGGGTAATTCACCCCTCCACTTT.